The 10 T cell receptor beta chains in this list originate from one sample, sequenced in a study of cytomegalovirus exposure and HLA in healthy donors. Repertoires were generated with immunoSEQ multiplex PCR, while TCRdb's copy carries only in-frame clones and drops some. The sample holds about 180,000 clones, 75% to 90% seen once. The sequencing input was PBMCs. The receptor set was obtained from a man in his late teens or twenties in good health and CMV-seropositive.

On this clone: The sample has other DNA sequences that encode this CDR3 too. The J gene is TRBJ2-3, the V gene TRBV9; 7 positions agree with TRBD2. Trimming took 0 bases from V and 3 from J; bases not matched to a gene: 4. Germline CDR1 reads SGDLS; CDR2 reads YYNGEE. The CDR3 extends over 15 amino acids. CDR3 nucleotides: TGTGCCAGCAGCGTAGTGGCTAGCGGTACAGATACGCAGTATTTT. It yields the protein CASSVVASGTDTQYF.

This chain uses TRBV6-1 with TRBJ2-5, with D unresolved. V was pared by 10 bases and J by 5 bases, with 14 bases between. The germline gives CDR1 MNHNS, CDR2 SASEGT. The CDR3 length is 12 residues. CDR3 sequence: CATKRSAETQYF. Written as DNA, the CDR3 is TGTGCCACCAAAAGGAGCGCTGAGACCCAGTACTTC.

V is TRBV2 and J is TRBJ1-2, with 7 bases matching TRBD1. Germline V gene data show CDR1 as SNHLY and CDR2 as FYNNEI. The CDR3 runs 13 residues. The ends lost 6 bases at V and 3 bases at J; junction bases unmatched: 4. The CDR3 spells CASRQTGDYGYTF. DNA of the CDR3: TGTGCCAGCAGGCAAACAGGGGACTATGGCTACACCTTC.

The chain has TRBV6-1 and TRBJ1-6; the D is unclear. The CDR3 is 15 amino acids. V lost 1 base and J lost 0, with 4 bases in between. In germline, CDR1 is MNHNS, CDR2 SASEGT. The DNA for the CDR3 is TGTGCCAGCAGTGAAGGCAGCTCCTATAATTCACCCCTCCACTTT. This codes for CASSEGSSYNSPLHF.

J is TRBJ2-5 and V is TRBV14; D is ambiguous. This CDR3 is 13 amino acids long. Trimming pared 1 base from V and 2 bases from J, leaving 5 bases between. Germline lookup yields CDR1 SGHDN and CDR2 FVKESK. Here the CDR3 reads CASSQGGQETQYF. CDR3 nucleotide sequence: TGTGCCAGCAGCCAAGGAGGACAAGAGACCCAGTACTTC.

This clone was observed a single time. This chain connects TRBV7-9 to TRBJ2-7, with unresolved D. The V end lost 3 bases, the J end lost 5 bases, and 8 bases lay between the germline ends. CDR1 and CDR2 from the germline V gene are SEHNR and FQNEAQ (reference sequence). There are 12 residues in the CDR3. The chain's CDR3 is CASSLATNEQYF. CDR3 nucleotide sequence: TGTGCCAGCAGCTTGGCCACCAACGAGCAGTACTTC.

V and J are TRBV7-2 and TRBJ2-1, with a weak D call TRBD2 (6 bases). Trimming left V 1 base short and J 8 bases short, with 15 bases between. This CDR3 spans 15 amino acids. CDR1 and CDR2 from the germline V gene are SGHTA and FQGNSA. The CDR3 reads CASSLERGGVHEQFF. The CDR3 nucleotides are TGTGCCAGCAGCTTAGAACGGGGCGGGGTCCATGAGCAGTTCTTC.

This chain links TRBV7-8 with TRBJ1-6; D not resolved. The V end was cut by 5 bases, the J end by 0 bases, with 14 bases between. CDR3 length: 17 amino acids. Germline CDR1 SGHVS, CDR2 FQNEAQ. CDR3 DNA: TGTGCCAGCAGCGAGGGATTTTTGAGCTCCTATAATTCACCCCTCCACTTT. It encodes CASSEGFLSSYNSPLHF. Supplemented by reference TRBV7-8 and TRBJ1-6, the full variable domain reads GAGVSQSPRYKVAKRGQDVALRCDPISGHVSLFWYQQALGQGPEFLTYFQNEAQLDKSGLPSDRFFAERPEGSVSTLKIQRTQQEDSAVYLCASSEGFLSSYNSPLHFGNGTRLTVT.

The gene calls are TRBV11-2 and TRBJ2-1; D is possibly TRBD2 (6 bases). This CDR3 region has 15 residues. In germline, CDR1 is SGHAT, CDR2 FQNNGV. With 3 bases removed from V and 0 bases from J, the gap between germline ends came to 9 bases. CDR3 region: CASSFGRDSYNEQFF. CDR3 DNA sequence: TGTGCCAGCAGCTTCGGGCGGGACTCCTACAATGAGCAGTTCTTC.

The rearrangement uses TRBV9 and TRBJ2-1, with a possible D match to TRBD1 (6 bases). V lost 3 bases to trimming and J lost 9 bases, with 10 bases between them. The CDR3 extends over 12 amino acids. Per germline, CDR1 SGDLS and CDR2 YYNGEE. CDR3 DNA: TGTGCCAGCAGCGAGGGGGTGAGTGAGCAGTTCTTC. This gives the protein CASSEGVSEQFF.